The 19 T cell receptor beta chains given below trace back to one sample, sequenced in a study of blood T cell repertoires in COVID-19. The assay was immunoSEQ multiplex PCR, and TCRdb's table has in-frame clones only and misses some. In the table there are under 250,000 clones, roughly nine tenths of which are singletons. Sequencing was carried out using peripheral blood. The source is a man younger than 40 with acute or convalescent COVID-19.

The chain couples TRBV4-1 to TRBJ2-5; 10 bases line up with TRBD2. CDR3 size: 15 residues. V trimming: 1 base; J trimming: 5 bases; junction bases outside the gene matches: 4. CDR1 is MGHRA, CDR2 YSYEKL, per germline. The CDR3 DNA follows: TGCGCCAGCAGCCAAGCTAGCGGGGGATACGAGACCCAGTACTTC. This encodes CASSQASGGYETQYF.

The chain carries TRBV7-9 and TRBJ1-1; D call uncertain. This CDR3 has 12 residues. CDR1 and CDR2 from the germline V gene are SEHNR and FQNEAQ (reference sequence). The germline V and J ends were trimmed by 5 bases and 8 bases, with 12 bases remaining between them. The CDR3 nucleotides read TGTGCCAGCAGCCTCGTAGCTTCCGAAGCTTTCTTT. As protein: CASSLVASEAFF.

This sequence joins TRBV2 and TRBJ2-4; weak D call: TRBD2 (6 bases). The CDR3 runs to 15 residues. The germline V gene has CDR1 SNHLY and CDR2 FYNNEI. CDR3 sequence: CAGGADMQAKNIQYF. DNA of the CDR3: TGTGCGGGAGGCGCGGACATGCAGGCCAAAAACATTCAGTACTTC.

The genes are TRBV13 and TRBJ2-3; 7 bases line up with TRBD1. V shed 6 bases, J shed 7 bases, and the junction held 10 bases outside the gene matches. This CDR3 has 14 residues. CDR1 and CDR2 from the germline V gene are PRHDT and FYEKMQ (reference sequence). CDR3 amino acids: CASRHSGTANTQYF. CDR3 nucleotides: TGTGCCAGCAGACACTCCGGGACAGCCAATACGCAGTATTTT.

The chain employs TRBV5-4 and TRBJ2-7; TRBD2 matches at 10 bases. Trimming at V came to 2 bases and at J to 5 bases, leaving 13 bases not matched to a gene. The CDR3 totals 17 residues. In germline, CDR1 is SGHNT, CDR2 YYREEE (reference sequence). Here the CDR3 DNA reads TGTGCCAGCAGCTTAAAAGCACTAGCGGGAATCGGGAACGAGCAGTACTTC. Translating gives CASSLKALAGIGNEQYF.

This chain links TRBV30 with TRBJ2-6; D is ambiguous. Germline CDR1 is GTSNPN and CDR2 is SVGIG (reference sequence). CDR3 size: 12 residues. V shed 4 bases and J shed 3 bases, with 4 bases lying between them. The CDR3 nucleotides are TGTGCCTGGAACTATGGGGCCAACGTCCTGACTTTC. Protein sequence: CAWNYGANVLTF.

V gene TRBV6-4 combines with J gene TRBJ1-1; a weak D match, TRBD1 (5 bases). Trimming took 7 bases from V and 1 from J, leaving 10 bases between them. The CDR3 totals 13 residues. Per germline, CDR1 MRHNA and CDR2 SNTAGT. DNA for the CDR3: TGTGCCAGCAACGACAGAGGGAACACTGAAGCTTTCTTT. Translation gives CASNDRGNTEAFF.

This chain links TRBV9 with TRBJ2-5; TRBD2 is a possible D gene (5 bases). Deletions cut 4 bases from V and 5 bases from J, with 15 bases between. The CDR3 length is 14 residues. Germline V gene lookup returns CDR1 SGDLS and CDR2 YYNGEE. The CDR3 DNA is TGTGCCAGCAGCTCAAGGACTCGCCTGGAGACCCAGTACTTC. It is translated as CASSSRTRLETQYF.

This rearrangement joins TRBV27 to TRBJ2-1; the match to TRBD2 covers 10 bases. V shed 6 bases, J shed 3 bases, and the junction held 14 bases outside the gene matches. Germline V gene sequence: CDR1 MNHEY, CDR2 SMNVEV (reference sequence). The CDR3 length is 18 residues. The CDR3 spells CASSHGPRLAGGYNEQFF. The CDR3 DNA sequence: TGTGCCAGCAGCCATGGCCCCCGGTTAGCGGGGGGCTACAATGAGCAGTTCTTC.

V and J are TRBV27 and TRBJ2-3; 11 bases map to TRBD2. The CDR3 has 16 residues. CDR1 is MNHEY and CDR2 is SMNVEV in the germline V gene (reference sequence). V lost 3 bases to trimming and J lost 7 bases; unmatched junction nucleotides: 9. The CDR3 region has the DNA TGTGCCAGCAGTTTTTCGCCGGGACTAGCGGTGAATACGCAGTATTTT. Translation: CASSFSPGLAVNTQYF.

The genes are TRBV29-1 and TRBJ2-5; TRBD2 matches 10 bases. There are 14 residues in the CDR3. From germline, CDR1 is SQVTM and CDR2 ANQGSEA. V gave up 4 bases and J gave up 2 bases; unmatched junction bases: 4. The chain's CDR3 is CSVVLSGGQETQYF. CDR3 bases: TGCAGCGTTGTGCTTAGCGGGGGGCAAGAGACCCAGTACTTC.

The chain employs TRBV6-5 and TRBJ1-6; D is perhaps TRBD1 (5 bases). The CDR3 is made up of 16 amino acids. Germline-derived CDR1 and CDR2 are MNHEY and SVGAGI. V shed 4 bases and J shed 6 bases, with 16 bases lying between them. The CDR3 sequence: CASSFRWGVGNSPLHF. The CDR3 nucleotides read TGTGCCAGCAGTTTCCGCTGGGGGGTTGGTAATTCACCCCTCCACTTT.

The rearrangement joins TRBV7-9 to TRBJ2-1; TRBD2 might be the D (6 bases). This CDR3 has 14 amino acids. V lost 2 bases and J 9 bases, leaving 14 bases between the germline ends. Germline V gene sequence: CDR1 SEHNR, CDR2 FQNEAQ (reference sequence). Here the CDR3 reads CASSLTSLRVEQFF. DNA of the CDR3: TGTGCCAGCAGCTTAACTAGCTTACGTGTTGAGCAGTTCTTC.

This clone turned up a few times. The rearrangement joins TRBV5-1 to TRBJ2-1; a weak D match, TRBD1 (5 bases). Trimming cost V 3 bases and J 5 bases, with 9 bases left between them. The germline V gene has CDR1 SGHRS and CDR2 YFSETQ. The CDR3 length is 13 residues. CDR3 in amino acids: CASSWGQHNEQFF. Here the CDR3 DNA reads TGCGCCAGCAGCTGGGGCCAACACAATGAGCAGTTCTTC.

The chain employs TRBV27 and TRBJ2-1; 11 bases line up with TRBD1. The CDR3 is made up of 15 amino acids. The trim removed 4 bases at V and 6 bases at J, leaving 5 bases unmatched. The V gene's germline CDR1 is MNHEY and CDR2 SMNVEV (reference sequence). The CDR3 DNA reads TGTGCCAGCAGTTCCACCGGGACAGGGGGCAATGAGCAGTTCTTC. It codes for CASSSTGTGGNEQFF.

The CDR3 protein is CASSTLGEWNEQFF. In DNA form, the CDR3 reads TGTGCCAGCAGTACCCTCGGGGAATGGAATGAGCAGTTCTTC. The rearrangement joins TRBV27 to TRBJ2-1; tentative D call: TRBD2 (5 bases). V was shortened by 5 bases and J by 7 bases, with 15 bases between the two germline ends. This CDR3 is built from 14 residues. Germline loops: CDR1 MNHEY, CDR2 SMNVEV (reference sequence).

The rearrangement joins TRBV5-4 to TRBJ1-1; D ambiguous. CDR3 length equals 15 residues. Trimming removed 0 bases at V and 1 base at J, with 10 bases between. The germline gives CDR1 SGHNT, CDR2 YYREEE (reference sequence). The CDR3 DNA reads as TGTGCCAGCAGCTTGGGAGGACTGCGGAACACTGAAGCTTTCTTT. Protein: CASSLGGLRNTEAFF.

This clone appeared a single time. The chain recombines TRBV30 with TRBJ2-3; the D is unclear. The CDR3 runs to 14 residues. The germline CDR1 and CDR2 sequences are GTSNPN and SVGIG (reference sequence). V lost 0 bases and J lost 3, with 10 bases in between. The CDR3 bases are TGTGCCTGGAGTGTCCTAGGATTGACAGATACGCAGTATTTT. It specifies CAWSVLGLTDTQYF.

The chain is built from TRBV30 and TRBJ2-3; 8 bases align to TRBD2. Germline V gene sequence: CDR1 GTSNPN, CDR2 SVGIG (reference sequence). The CDR3 spans 15 residues. The junction had 9 bases not matched to a gene; V was cut back by 5 bases and J by 2 bases. CDR3 sequence: CAWGETSALTDTQYF. CDR3 in DNA: TGTGCCTGGGGGGAGACTAGCGCCCTCACAGATACGCAGTATTTT.